A single sample is the source of the 6 T cell receptor beta chains below, sequenced in a study of spatial heterogeneity in lung cancer. Time point specified: blood at routine non-recurrence follow-up after resection. TCRdb reprocessed the 5' RACE reads with MiXCR, giving one entry per CDR3 protein. The sample yields about 2,500 distinct CDR3 sequences, less than 30% seen once. Here the sequenced sample was PBMCs, taken at follow-up. These TCRs come from a male donor with early-stage non-small cell lung cancer.

Points on this clonotype: Since the library was made to target alpha chains, this beta chain is a stray read and its abundance is not meaningful. The chain joins TRBV20-1 to TRBJ2-1; 7 positions agree with TRBD1. The CDR3 length is 15 residues. J was trimmed by 1 base and V by 5 bases; bases with no gene match: 8. Germline V gene lookup returns CDR1 DFQATT and CDR2 SNEGSKA (reference sequence). DNA of the CDR3: TGCAGTGCTGTGACAGGGACCGGATCCTACAATGAGCAGTTCTTC. Amino acid sequence: CSAVTGTGSYNEQFF.

As for this clonotype: With the library built for alpha chains, this beta chain is off target and its frequency is not meaningful. The rearrangement uses TRBV20-1 and TRBJ2-2; D not resolved. The CDR3 loop spans 12 amino acids. Germline V gene data show CDR1 as DFQATT and CDR2 as SNEGSKA (reference sequence). Trimming shortened V by 4 bases and J by 1 base, and 4 bases separated the two germline ends. The CDR3 sequence: CSATGNTGELFF. The CDR3 DNA follows: TGCAGTGCTACAGGGAACACCGGGGAGCTGTTTTTT.

There are a few counts of this clonotype. This beta chain lies outside the target of a library built for alpha chains; its clone size means little. The V call is TRBV7-2, the J call TRBJ2-7; a possible D gene is TRBD2 (5 bases). Looked up from germline, CDR1 is SGHTA and CDR2 is FQGNSA. V was trimmed by 3 bases and J by 7 bases, leaving 16 bases between them. The CDR3 contains 14 residues. In DNA, the CDR3 is TGTGCCAGCAGCTTTACTCGGGGTAGCGAGGAGCAGTACTTC. Protein: CASSFTRGSEEQYF.

As concerns this clonotype: The library was designed around alpha chains, so this beta chain is a stray read whose abundance carries little weight. The chain joins TRBV2 to TRBJ2-7; TRBD2 aligns across 7 bases. The CDR3 runs to 13 residues. Germline CDR1 reads SNHLY; CDR2 reads FYNNEI. V shed 8 bases and J 4 bases; nucleotides not matched to a gene: 8. The CDR3 bases are TGTGCCAGCTCAGCGGGAAAAGGGTACGAGCAGTACTTC. The encoded protein is CASSAGKGYEQYF.

On this clonotype itself: Found in a library prepared for alpha chains, this beta chain is an off-target read, and its abundance has little meaning. The genes are TRBV5-4 and TRBJ2-2; TRBD2 agrees at 7 bases. The V gene's germline CDR1 is SGHNT and CDR2 YYREEE (reference sequence). The CDR3 is 15 residues long. V dropped 4 bases and J dropped 2; count of bases not matched to a gene: 5. CDR3: CASSLAGANTGELFF. CDR3 bases: TGTGCCAGCAGCCTGGCGGGAGCAAACACCGGGGAGCTGTTTTTT.

Turning to this clonotype: This beta chain is a stray read from a library made for alpha chains; its abundance is not meaningful. The V and J genes are TRBV29-1 and TRBJ2-2, with TRBD2 matching 15 bases. Germline CDR1 is SQVTM and CDR2 is ANQGSEA. The CDR3 consists of 15 residues. Trimming cost V 5 bases and J 6 bases; bases outside gene matches: 4. CDR3 in DNA: TGCAGCGTTCGGACTAGCGGGAGGGGCGCCGGGGAGCTGTTTTTT. It yields the protein CSVRTSGRGAGELFF.